The 19 T cell receptor beta chains below come from one sample, sequenced in a study of T cell responses to AZD1222 COVID-19 vaccine. Using immunoSEQ multiplex PCR, the repertoire was profiled, and TCRdb retains in-frame clones only, with some absent. The profile shows over 150,000 clones, approximately 93% of them singletons. The sequences come from peripheral blood, collected 28 days after the second AZD1222 dose. The source of these receptors is an adult who received the AZD1222 COVID-19 vaccine.

The chain joins TRBV5-1 to TRBJ1-1; 9 bases are a match to TRBD1. The germline gives CDR1 SGHRS, CDR2 YFSETQ. This CDR3 has 14 residues. The junction had 4 bases not matched to a gene; V was cut back by 6 bases and J by 1 base. CDR3 DNA sequence: TGCGCCAGCAACCTGGACAGGGGGAACACTGAAGCTTTCTTT. Translating gives CASNLDRGNTEAFF.

The rearrangement joins TRBV14 to TRBJ1-1; no clear D gene. Germline V lookup: CDR1 SGHDN, CDR2 FVKESK. CDR3 length: 15 amino acids. V was shortened by 3 bases and J by 1 base, with 12 bases between the two germline ends. CDR3: CASSQYSPSNTEAFF. DNA of the CDR3: TGTGCCAGCAGCCAGTATTCTCCGTCGAACACTGAAGCTTTCTTT.

The chain couples TRBV29-1 to TRBJ1-1; TRBD1 might be the D (6 bases). Trimming stripped 6 bases from V and 5 bases from J, with 13 bases between. Germline assignment: CDR1 SQVTM and CDR2 ANQGSEA. The CDR3 length is 12 residues. The CDR3 nucleotides read TGCAGCGTACGCAGGGGATCAACTGAAGCTTTCTTT. This translates into CSVRRGSTEAFF.

The rearrangement links TRBV27 to TRBJ1-2; D might be TRBD1 (6 bases). V was cut by 5 bases and J by 4 bases, with 11 bases left in between. CDR3 length: 13 amino acids. The germline V gene has CDR1 MNHEY and CDR2 SMNVEV (reference sequence). In DNA form, the CDR3 reads TGTGCCAGCAGTCCCTGGGGGCCCTATGGCTACACCTTC. As protein: CASSPWGPYGYTF.

The rearrangement uses TRBV9 and TRBJ1-1; possible D gene TRBD1, 5 bases. Trimming cost V 3 bases and J 4 bases, with 13 bases left between them. The germline V gene has CDR1 SGDLS and CDR2 YYNGEE. This CDR3 comprises 14 residues. The CDR3 DNA sequence: TGTGCCAGCAGCGCTGGGAGCAGGGCCACTGAAGCTTTCTTT. Translating gives CASSAGSRATEAFF.

The rearrangement joins TRBV20-1 to TRBJ1-2, with D uncertain. The CDR3 loop spans 11 amino acids. Looked up from germline, CDR1 is DFQATT and CDR2 is SNEGSKA (reference sequence). The V and J ends lost 3 bases and 3 bases respectively, with 5 bases between them. CDR3 in DNA: TGCAGTGCTAGTCGCCACTATGGCTACACCTTC. It yields the protein CSASRHYGYTF.

V and J are TRBV9 and TRBJ1-4; 7 bases map to TRBD1. The CDR3 covers 18 residues. Losses at the gene ends were 0 bases for V and 2 bases for J; bases not matched to a gene: 10. Germline V gene sequence: CDR1 SGDLS, CDR2 YYNGEE. The CDR3 DNA reads TGTGCCAGCAGCGTAGGAGGGGGCTGGGGGGTCACTAATGAAAAACTGTTTTTT. Amino acid sequence: CASSVGGGWGVTNEKLFF.

The J gene is TRBJ1-3, the V gene TRBV2, with TRBD1 matching over 10 bases. This CDR3 spans 17 amino acids. From germline, CDR1 is SNHLY and CDR2 FYNNEI. Trimming took 6 bases from V and 10 from J; bases not matched to a gene: 18. CDR3 sequence (DNA): TGTGCCAGCAGGCCAGGTCCCGGGACAGGGGATGGTATAACCATATATTTT. Translated, it gives CASRPGPGTGDGITIYF. Full variable domain (remainder filled in from reference TRBV2 and TRBJ1-3): EPEVTQTPSHQVTQMGQEVILRCVPISNHLYFYWYRQILGQKVEFLVSFYNNEISEKSEIFDDQFSVERPDGSNFTLKIRSTKLEDSAMYFCASRPGPGTGDGITIYFGEGSWLTVV.

J is TRBJ1-2 and V is TRBV7-8; no clear D gene. CDR1 is SGHVS and CDR2 is FQNEAQ in the germline V gene. The CDR3 is 11 amino acids. Trimming took off 5 bases at V and 9 bases at J, with 10 bases between the two ends. DNA of the CDR3: TGTGCCAGCAGCCAAAGAGGTAGCTACACCTTC. Amino acids: CASSQRGSYTF.

The chain joins TRBV6-5 to TRBJ2-3; TRBD2 agrees at 8 bases. J gave up 5 bases and V 7 bases, and 5 bases lay outside the gene matches. The germline V gene has CDR1 MNHEY and CDR2 SVGAGI. This CDR3 is 13 amino acids long. The CDR3 protein is CASTLAGGDTQYF. In DNA, the CDR3 is TGTGCCAGCACCCTGGCGGGAGGAGATACGCAGTATTTT.

V usage is TRBV2 and J usage is TRBJ2-3; a weak D match, TRBD1 (6 bases). Between the trimmed V and J ends, which lost 3 bases and 14 bases, there was a span of 18 bases. CDR3 length: 13 amino acids. Germline assignment: CDR1 SNHLY and CDR2 FYNNEI. CDR3 DNA: TGTGCCAGCAGTGATTTACAGGGCAGGGCCTGGTATTTT. This codes for CASSDLQGRAWYF.

The V call is TRBV20-1, the J call TRBJ1-3; D not resolved. V was shortened by 6 bases and J by 4 bases, with 7 bases between the two germline ends. Germline CDR1 and CDR2: DFQATT and SNEGSKA (reference sequence). The CDR3 loop spans 11 amino acids. CDR3 nucleotide sequence: TGCAGTGCCACCCAGGGAAACACCATATATTTT. Its translation is CSATQGNTIYF.

This rearrangement joins TRBV4-2 to TRBJ2-1; 9 nucleotides agree with TRBD2. The CDR3 has 16 residues. Germline values: CDR1 LGHNA, CDR2 YNFKEQ. J was trimmed by 4 bases and V by 0 bases; bases with no gene match: 4. The CDR3 sequence: CASSQDRAGGYNEQFF. The CDR3 DNA reads as TGTGCCAGCAGCCAAGACCGCGCGGGGGGGTACAATGAGCAGTTCTTC.

This chain uses TRBV6-5 with TRBJ2-3, with 11 bases identical to TRBD2. V lost 7 bases and J lost 4; bases outside the gene matches: 7. This CDR3 contains 15 residues. In germline, CDR1 is MNHEY, CDR2 SVGAGI. This CDR3 is CASTASGGLADTQYF. DNA of the CDR3: TGTGCCAGCACGGCTAGCGGGGGGCTGGCAGATACGCAGTATTTT.

The CDR3 loop is CASSHPTVMNTEAFF. The DNA of the CDR3 is TGCGCCAGCAGTCACCCGACAGTCATGAACACTGAAGCTTTCTTT. The chain couples TRBV23-1 to TRBJ1-1; possible D gene TRBD1, 5 bases. TRBV23-1 is filed as an ORF, its function uncertain. V was shortened by 3 bases and J by 0 bases, with 11 bases between the two germline ends. There are 15 residues in the CDR3.

The CDR3 nucleotides read TGTGCCAGCTCCTGGGGACATACGAACACTGAAGCTTTCTTT. It is translated as CASSWGHTNTEAFF. The chain joins TRBV5-4 to TRBJ1-1; a possible D gene is TRBD1 (6 bases). The ends were cut back, 7 bases at V and 1 base at J, with 14 bases in the middle. The CDR3 has 14 residues. Per germline, CDR1 SGHNT and CDR2 YYREEE (reference sequence).

The chain joins TRBV7-2 to TRBJ1-1; D not certain. V dropped 5 bases and J dropped 2 bases, with 9 bases sitting between them. From germline, CDR1 is SGHTA and CDR2 FQGNSA. This CDR3 is 13 amino acids long. CDR3 in DNA: TGTGCCAGCAGCGTGGACGGTAACACTGAAGCTTTCTTT. Translated, it gives CASSVDGNTEAFF.

The V gene is TRBV10-3, the J gene TRBJ1-2, with 7 bases lining up with TRBD1. CDR3 length: 15 residues. The ends lost 0 bases at V and 5 bases at J; junction bases unmatched: 6. Germline V gives CDR1 ENHRY, CDR2 SYGVKD. The CDR3 loop is CAISESGGLDYGYTF. In DNA, the CDR3 is TGTGCCATCAGTGAGTCAGGGGGCCTCGATTATGGCTACACCTTC.

V gene TRBV5-1 combines with J gene TRBJ1-1, with 8 positions matching TRBD1. The V and J ends lost 2 bases and 1 base, in that order; junction bases with no gene match: 4. This CDR3 has 15 residues. CDR1 and CDR2 from the germline V gene are SGHRS and YFSETQ. CDR3 protein: CASSFQDRANTEAFF. CDR3 nucleotide sequence: TGCGCCAGCAGCTTCCAGGACAGGGCGAACACTGAAGCTTTCTTT.